One TCR beta chain is described in this entry. The antigen remains unidentified. These data are taken from a study of cytomegalovirus exposure and HLA in healthy donors. General study points: Diagnosis of cytomegalovirus status made by the classifier reportedly showed high specificity and sensitivity.

This CDR3 has 15 amino acids. Trimming pared 0 bases from V and 4 bases from J, leaving 12 bases between. Germline V lookup: CDR1 LGHNA, CDR2 YNFKEQ. The PCR employed 60 Vbeta primers together with 13 Jbeta primers. TCRdb keeps only in-frame clones here, not all; method: immunoSEQ multiplex PCR. The sample records 140,000 to 150,000 clones, 75% to 80% being singletons. The gene calls are TRBV4-2 and TRBJ1-2; weak D call: TRBD1 (5 bases). This clonotype was sampled from a male donor in good health and CMV-seronegative. The material sequenced was PBMCs. The CDR3 nucleotides are TGTGCCAGCAGCCAAGATCGGGAGGGGTTCTATGGCTACACCTTC. Its translation is CASSQDREGFYGYTF.